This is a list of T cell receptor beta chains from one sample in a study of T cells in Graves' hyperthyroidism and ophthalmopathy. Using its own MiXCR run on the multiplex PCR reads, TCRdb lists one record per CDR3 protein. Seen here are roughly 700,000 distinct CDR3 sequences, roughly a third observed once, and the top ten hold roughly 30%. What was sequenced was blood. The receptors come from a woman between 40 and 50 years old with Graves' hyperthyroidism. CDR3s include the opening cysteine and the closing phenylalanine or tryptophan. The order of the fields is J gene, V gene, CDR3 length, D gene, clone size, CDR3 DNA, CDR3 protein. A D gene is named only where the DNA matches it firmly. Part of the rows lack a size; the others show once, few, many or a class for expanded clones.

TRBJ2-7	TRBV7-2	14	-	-	TGTGCCAGCACCCCTTCTCATGGAGCCTACGAGCAGTACTTC	CASTPSHGAYEQYF
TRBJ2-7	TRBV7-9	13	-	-	TGTGCCAGCTCGCGGACAGAAACCTACGAGCAGTACTTC	CASSRTETYEQYF
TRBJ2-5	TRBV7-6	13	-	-	TGTGCCAGCAGCTTAGGGGGGAATCAGCCCCAGTACTTC	CASSLGGNQPQYF
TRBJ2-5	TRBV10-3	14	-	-	TGTGCCAGCAGTCCGTCGTCGGGGACGGAGACCCAGTACTTC	CASSPSSGTETQYF
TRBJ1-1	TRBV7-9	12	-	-	TGTGCCAGCAGTTGGAGGGACACTGAAGCTTTCTTT	CASSWRDTEAFF
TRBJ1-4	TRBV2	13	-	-	TGTGCCAGCAGTCGGGGTCTTCGTGAAAAACTGTTTTTT	CASSRGLREKLFF
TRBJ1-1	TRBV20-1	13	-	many	TGCAGTGCTAAAGACGTAACGAACACTGAAGCTTTCTTT	CSAKDVTNTEAFF
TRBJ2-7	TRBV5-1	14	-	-	TGCGCCAGCAGCCCGGGACTCGAGACGGACGAGCAGTACTTC	CASSPGLETDEQYF
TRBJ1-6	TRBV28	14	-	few	TGTGCCAGCAGTTTAAACAGGGTGAATTCACCCCTCCACTTT	CASSLNRVNSPLHF
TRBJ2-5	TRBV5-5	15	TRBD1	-	TGTGCCAGCAGCCCCGGGACAGGGTCAGGGGGGACCCAGTACTTC	CASSPGTGSGGTQYF
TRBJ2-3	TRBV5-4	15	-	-	TGTGCCAGCAGCTTGGGCTACCAAAGCGCAGATACGCAGTATTTT	CASSLGYQSADTQYF
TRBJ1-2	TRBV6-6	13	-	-	TGTGCCAGCAGTTACTCGGTTAGGGAAGGCTACACCTTC	CASSYSVREGYTF
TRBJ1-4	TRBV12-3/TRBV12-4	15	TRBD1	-	TGTGCCAGCAACGGGGGACAGGCAACTAATGAAAAACTGTTTTTT	CASNGGQATNEKLFF
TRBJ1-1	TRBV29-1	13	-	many	TGCAGCGCCATTTCGGACGGGAACACTGAAGCTTTCTTT	CSAISDGNTEAFF
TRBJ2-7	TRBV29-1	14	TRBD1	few	TGCAGCGTCCTTACCGGGACAGGGCATGGCGAGCAGTACTTC	CSVLTGTGHGEQYF
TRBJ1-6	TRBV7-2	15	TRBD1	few	TGTGCCAGCAGCTTTTACGACAGGGGAGGTTCACCCCTCCACTTT	CASSFYDRGGSPLHF
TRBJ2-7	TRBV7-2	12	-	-	TGTGCCAGCAGCTTAGAGCGGGTTGAGCAGTACTTC	CASSLERVEQYF
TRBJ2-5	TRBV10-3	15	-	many	TGTGCCATCAGTGAGCGGGAGACAAACCAAGAGACCCAGTACTTC	CAISERETNQETQYF
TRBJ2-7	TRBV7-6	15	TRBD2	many	TGTGCCAGCAGCTTAGCTAGCGGGACCTCCTACGAGCAGTACTTC	CASSLASGTSYEQYF
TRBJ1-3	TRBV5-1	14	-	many	TGCGCCAGCAGAGCGAGGGACGGTGGAAACACCATATATTTT	CASRARDGGNTIYF
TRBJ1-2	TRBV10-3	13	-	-	TGTGCCATCAGTGAGTCAGATGGAGGTGGCTACACCTTC	CAISESDGGGYTF
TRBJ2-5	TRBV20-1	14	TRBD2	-	TGCAGTGCCCTAGACTTAGCGGGGGAAGAGACCCAGTACTTC	CSALDLAGEETQYF
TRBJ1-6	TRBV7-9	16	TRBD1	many	TGTGCCAGCAGCTGGGACAGGGGCCTAACCAATTCACCCCTCCACTTT	CASSWDRGLTNSPLHF
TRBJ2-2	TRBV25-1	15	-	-	TGTGCCAGCAGCTGGGGCGCAGGTTACACCGGGGAGCTGTTTTTT	CASSWGAGYTGELFF
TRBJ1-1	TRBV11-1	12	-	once	TGTGCCAGCAGCTCGCACCACACTGAAGCTTTCTTT	CASSSHHTEAFF
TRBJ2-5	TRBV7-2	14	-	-	TGCGCCAGCAGCCGAGACTCCTACCAAGAGACCCAGTACTTC	CASSRDSYQETQYF
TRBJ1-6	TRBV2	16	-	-	TGTGCCAGCAGTCGCCCCAGCAGCTCCTATAATTCACCCCTCCACTTT	CASSRPSSSYNSPLHF
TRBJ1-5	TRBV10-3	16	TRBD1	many	TGTGCCATCAGCCCCGCCGGACAGGATCTCCCTCAGCCCCAGCATTTT	CAISPAGQDLPQPQHF
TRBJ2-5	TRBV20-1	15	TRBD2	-	TGCAGTGCTCGGGGTTTGCGGGGGGCGGAAGAGACCCAGTACTTC	CSARGLRGAEETQYF